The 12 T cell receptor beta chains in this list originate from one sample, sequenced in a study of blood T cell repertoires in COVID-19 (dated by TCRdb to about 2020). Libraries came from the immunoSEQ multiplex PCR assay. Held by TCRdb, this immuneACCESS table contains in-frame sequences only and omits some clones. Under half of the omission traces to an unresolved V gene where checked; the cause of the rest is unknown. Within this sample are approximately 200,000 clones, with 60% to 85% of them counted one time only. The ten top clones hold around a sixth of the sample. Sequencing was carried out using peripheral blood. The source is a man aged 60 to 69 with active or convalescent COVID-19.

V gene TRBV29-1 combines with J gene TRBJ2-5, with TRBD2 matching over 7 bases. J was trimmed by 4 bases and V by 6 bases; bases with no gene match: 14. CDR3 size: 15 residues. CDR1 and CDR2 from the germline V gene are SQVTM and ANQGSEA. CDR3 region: CSVGGQGSSPETQYF. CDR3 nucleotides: TGCAGCGTGGGAGGGCAGGGATCGTCTCCAGAGACCCAGTACTTC.

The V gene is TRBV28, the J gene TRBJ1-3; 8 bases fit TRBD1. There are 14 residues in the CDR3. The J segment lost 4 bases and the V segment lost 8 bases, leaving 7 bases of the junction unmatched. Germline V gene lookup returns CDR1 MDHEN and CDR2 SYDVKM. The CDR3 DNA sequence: TGTGCCAGCGTTCAGGGGGCTCACGGAAACACCATATATTTT. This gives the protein CASVQGAHGNTIYF. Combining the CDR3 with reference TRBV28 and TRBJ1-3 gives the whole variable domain DVKVTQSSRYLVKRTGEKVFLECVQDMDHENMFWYRQDPGLGLRLIYFSYDVKMKEKGDIPEGYSVSREKKERFSLILESASTNQTSMYLCASVQGAHGNTIYFGEGSWLTVV.

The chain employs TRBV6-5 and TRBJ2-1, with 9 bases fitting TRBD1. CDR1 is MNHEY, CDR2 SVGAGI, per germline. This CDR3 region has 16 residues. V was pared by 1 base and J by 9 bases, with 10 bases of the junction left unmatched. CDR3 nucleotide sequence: TGTGCCAGCAGTTACTGGGGAACAGGGGGCCGAAGTGAGCAGTTCTTC. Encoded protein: CASSYWGTGGRSEQFF.

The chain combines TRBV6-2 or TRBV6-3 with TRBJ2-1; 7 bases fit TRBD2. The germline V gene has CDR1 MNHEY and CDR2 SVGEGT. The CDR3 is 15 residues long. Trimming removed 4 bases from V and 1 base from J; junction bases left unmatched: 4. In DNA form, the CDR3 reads TGTGCCAGCAGTTCGCAAGCGGGGTCCTACAATGAGCAGTTCTTC. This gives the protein CASSSQAGSYNEQFF.

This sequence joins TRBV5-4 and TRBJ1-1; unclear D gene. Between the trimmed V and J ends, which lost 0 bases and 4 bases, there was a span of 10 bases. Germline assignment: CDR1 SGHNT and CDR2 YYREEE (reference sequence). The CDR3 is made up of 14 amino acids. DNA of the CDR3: TGTGCCAGCAGCTTGGGCCGGAGGGTCACTGAAGCTTTCTTT. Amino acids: CASSLGRRVTEAFF.

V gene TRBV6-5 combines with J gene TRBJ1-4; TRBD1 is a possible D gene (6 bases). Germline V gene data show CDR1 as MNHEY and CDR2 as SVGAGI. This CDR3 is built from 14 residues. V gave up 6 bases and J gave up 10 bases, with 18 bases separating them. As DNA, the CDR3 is TGTGCCAGCAGCCTTGGGGGGGGGCTTCGAAAACTGTTTTTT. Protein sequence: CASSLGGGLRKLFF.

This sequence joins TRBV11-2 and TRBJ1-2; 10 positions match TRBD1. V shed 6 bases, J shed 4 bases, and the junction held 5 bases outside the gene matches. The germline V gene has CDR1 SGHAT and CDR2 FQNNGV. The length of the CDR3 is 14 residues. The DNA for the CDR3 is TGTGCCAGCAGTCCCGGGACAGGGGCCTATGGCTACACCTTC. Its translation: CASSPGTGAYGYTF.

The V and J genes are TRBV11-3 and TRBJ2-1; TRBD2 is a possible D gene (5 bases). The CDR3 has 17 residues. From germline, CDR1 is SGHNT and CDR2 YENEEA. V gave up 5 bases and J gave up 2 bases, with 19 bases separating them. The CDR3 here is CASSPPHTAGAYNEQFF. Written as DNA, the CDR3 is TGTGCCAGCAGCCCCCCCCATACTGCGGGTGCCTACAATGAGCAGTTCTTC.

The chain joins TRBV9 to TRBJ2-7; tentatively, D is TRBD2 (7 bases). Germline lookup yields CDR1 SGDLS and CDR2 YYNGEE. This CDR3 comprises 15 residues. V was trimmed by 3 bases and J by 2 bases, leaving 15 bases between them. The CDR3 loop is CASSGPGGRTYEQYF. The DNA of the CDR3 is TGTGCCAGCAGCGGCCCGGGGGGCAGAACCTACGAGCAGTACTTC.

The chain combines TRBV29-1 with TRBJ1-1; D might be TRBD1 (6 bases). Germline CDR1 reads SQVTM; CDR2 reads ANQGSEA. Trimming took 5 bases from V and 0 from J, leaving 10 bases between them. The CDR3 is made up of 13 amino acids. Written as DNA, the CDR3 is TGCAGCGTTACCGGGACAATGAACACTGAAGCTTTCTTT. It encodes CSVTGTMNTEAFF.

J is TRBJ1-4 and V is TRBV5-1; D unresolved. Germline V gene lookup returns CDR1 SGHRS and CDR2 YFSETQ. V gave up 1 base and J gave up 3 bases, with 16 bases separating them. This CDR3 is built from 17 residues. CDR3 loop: CASSLSPLGGSNEKLFF. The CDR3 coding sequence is TGCGCCAGCAGCTTGTCCCCTTTGGGCGGGTCTAATGAAAAACTGTTTTTT.

In DNA, the CDR3 is TGTGCCTGGAGTGGACAGTCGCCTACGGAGCAGTACTTC. It codes for CAWSGQSPTEQYF. The chain joins TRBV30 to TRBJ2-7; maybe TRBD1 (5 bases). The CDR3 is made up of 13 amino acids. Looked up from germline, CDR1 is GTSNPN and CDR2 is SVGIG (reference sequence). V lost 1 base and J lost 7, with 14 bases in between.